The 32 T cell receptor beta chains below come from one sample, sequenced in a study of CD8+ T cells in alopecia areata. Investigators isolated RNA and reverse transcribed it into cDNA to act as the sequencing template. The table came from immunoSEQ multiplex PCR; TCRdb's copy has only in-frame clones and leaves some out. Among roughly 200,000 clones, 40% to 55% were seen once, and the ten largest hold about 2.4%. Sample treatment: oral pan-JAK inhibitor, 5-10 mg twice daily. The sequencing used CD4+ T cells sorted from blood, collected at roughly week 38, from a patient treated with tofacitinib. All receptors derive from a human donor with alopecia areata.

The chain recombines TRBV7-2 with TRBJ1-2; D perhaps matches TRBD1 (6 bases). The germline CDR1 and CDR2 sequences are SGHTA and FQGNSA. The CDR3 is made up of 15 amino acids. Between the trimmed V and J ends, which lost 5 bases and 8 bases, there was a span of 21 bases. The CDR3 region has the DNA TGTGCCAGCAGCCTCCGGGACACTACAATATGGGGCTACACCTTC. It yields the protein CASSLRDTTIWGYTF.

A few counts support this clone. The V gene is TRBV9, the J gene TRBJ2-1; 13 nucleotides match TRBD2. The ends lost 0 bases at V and 0 bases at J; junction bases unmatched: 6. CDR1 is SGDLS and CDR2 is YYNGEE in the germline V gene. This CDR3 has 19 residues. The CDR3 loop is CASSVGGLAGHFSYNEQFF. CDR3 DNA: TGTGCCAGCAGCGTAGGGGGACTAGCGGGACATTTCTCCTACAATGAGCAGTTCTTC.

This clone showed up just a few times. This sequence joins TRBV29-1 and TRBJ2-1; 11 bases match TRBD2. V shed 6 bases and J 6 bases; nucleotides not matched to a gene: 7. The CDR3 is made up of 14 amino acids. From germline, CDR1 is SQVTM and CDR2 ANQGSEA. Written as DNA, the CDR3 is TGCAGCGTGGTTAGCGGGAGGGTGGGCAATGAGCAGTTCTTC. It encodes CSVVSGRVGNEQFF.

Only a few counts were recorded for this clone. This chain uses TRBV27 with TRBJ2-7, with 7 bases fitting TRBD2. V was pared by 5 bases and J by 1 base, with 11 bases of the junction left unmatched. The CDR3 has 16 amino acids. The germline V gene has CDR1 MNHEY and CDR2 SMNVEV (reference sequence). CDR3 loop: CASSGVREVGSYEQYF. The CDR3 region has the DNA TGTGCCAGCAGTGGGGTTCGGGAGGTCGGGTCCTACGAGCAGTACTTC.

V and J are TRBV6-5 and TRBJ2-5; 10 bases are a match to TRBD2. V lost 6 bases to trimming and J lost 5 bases; unmatched junction nucleotides: 6. The CDR3 consists of 14 residues. CDR1 and CDR2 from the germline V gene are MNHEY and SVGAGI. CDR3 loop: CASRGSGRSETQYF. The CDR3 DNA sequence: TGTGCCAGCAGGGGTAGCGGGAGGAGTGAGACCCAGTACTTC.

The gene calls are TRBV11-3 and TRBJ2-5; 8 positions match TRBD1. Losses at the gene ends were 1 base for V and 3 bases for J; bases not matched to a gene: 7. CDR1 is SGHNT, CDR2 YENEEA, per germline. The length of the CDR3 is 16 residues. The CDR3 DNA reads as TGTGCCAGCAGCTTAGGTGGCAGGGGGCGCGAAGAGACCCAGTACTTC. Protein sequence: CASSLGGRGREETQYF.

V usage is TRBV19 and J usage is TRBJ2-3; 9 bases agree with TRBD2. The V segment lost 5 bases and the J segment 6 bases; nucleotides outside the gene matches: 9. The germline CDR1 and CDR2 sequences are LNHDA and SQIVND (reference sequence). This CDR3 spans 15 amino acids. CDR3 bases: TGTGCCAGTAGTCCTGCGGGAGGGCCTCGGGATACGCAGTATTTT. Translating gives CASSPAGGPRDTQYF.

Regarding this clone: Additional DNA sequences in this sample encode the identical CDR3. The V call is TRBV2, the J call TRBJ1-1; no clear D. The CDR3 is 13 residues long. CDR1 SNHLY and CDR2 FYNNEI come from the germline V gene. Trimming took 3 bases from V and 2 from J, leaving 7 bases between them. CDR3: CASSEEGNTEAFF. The CDR3, as DNA: TGTGCCAGCAGTGAGGAGGGAAACACTGAAGCTTTCTTT.

This rearrangement joins TRBV5-4 to TRBJ2-1, with 8 positions matching TRBD2. Germline CDR1 reads SGHNT; CDR2 reads YYREEE (reference sequence). After removal of 4 bases from V and 4 bases from J, the junction contained 10 bases not matched to a gene. The CDR3 has 16 amino acids. The CDR3 nucleotides read TGTGCCAGCAGCCCCGGGGTTTTAGCGGGGTACAATGAGCAGTTCTTC. This codes for CASSPGVLAGYNEQFF. The whole variable domain, remainder taken from reference TRBV5-4 and TRBJ2-1, is ETGVTQSPTHLIKTRGQQVTLRCSSQSGHNTVSWYQQALGQGPQFIFQYYREEENGRGNFPPRFSGLQFPNYSSELNVNALELDDSALYLCASSPGVLAGYNEQFFGPGTRLTVL.

Comment on this clone: Lacking the conserved final phenylalanine or tryptophan, this CDR3 likely reflects a read error. It is unclear where the CDR3 begins or ends on the DNA, so no DNA is shown, and the CDR3 is as TCRdb lists it. The chain combines TRBV29-1 with TRBJ1-2. Germline lookup yields CDR1 SQVTM and CDR2 ANQGSEA. Termini included, the CDR3 measures 12 amino acids. CDR3 region: CSVVAAGTKLQT.

The chain links TRBV9 to TRBJ2-1, with D possibly matching TRBD1 (6 bases). This CDR3 spans 15 amino acids. Germline lookup yields CDR1 SGDLS and CDR2 YYNGEE. V lost 0 bases and J lost 1, with 8 bases in between. The DNA of the CDR3 is TGTGCCAGCAGCGTAGGACAGGAATCCTACAATGAGCAGTTCTTC. This translates into CASSVGQESYNEQFF.

The CDR3 here is CASSPQQGNTIYF. The CDR3 nucleotides are TGTGCCAGCTCACCCCAACAGGGAAACACCATATATTTT. The J gene is TRBJ1-3, the V gene TRBV18; D is unclear. Looked up from germline, CDR1 is KGHSH and CDR2 is LQKENI. The CDR3 consists of 13 residues. The V and J ends lost 3 bases and 4 bases respectively, with 7 bases between them.

This clone was observed a few times. The CDR3 protein is CSALGQGSYNEQFF. The CDR3 bases are TGCAGCGCCCTAGGACAGGGCTCCTACAATGAGCAGTTCTTC. This chain links TRBV29-1 with TRBJ2-1; 8 bases line up with TRBD1. V lost 7 bases, J lost 0 bases, and 5 bases stayed unmatched. The CDR3 sequence is 14 residues long. Looked up from germline, CDR1 is SQVTM and CDR2 is ANQGSEA.

This clone was picked up one time. This chain joins TRBV4-3 and TRBJ2-7, with a weak D call TRBD1 (6 bases). Deletions cut 4 bases from V and 0 bases from J, with 16 bases between. The length of the CDR3 is 16 residues. Looked up from germline, CDR1 is LGHNA and CDR2 is YSLEER. The CDR3 nucleotides read TGCGCCAGCAGCCGTAACCGGGACACTCCCTCCTACGAGCAGTACTTC. Protein sequence: CASSRNRDTPSYEQYF.

In its sample, this clone was seen a few times. The J gene is TRBJ2-5, the V gene TRBV5-1, with a possible D match to TRBD1 (6 bases). Germline CDR1 reads SGHRS; CDR2 reads YFSETQ. The CDR3 has 15 residues. The V end was cut by 7 bases, the J end by 1 base, with 17 bases between. This CDR3 reads CASQLTGQTQETQYF. The CDR3 DNA sequence: TGCGCCAGCCAGCTCACGGGACAAACCCAAGAGACCCAGTACTTC.

This clone was counted between two and nine times. J is TRBJ1-2 and V is TRBV18; 10 nucleotides match TRBD1. The CDR3 loop spans 14 amino acids. After removal of 6 bases from V and 8 bases from J, the junction contained 9 bases not matched to a gene. Germline CDR1 reads KGHSH; CDR2 reads LQKENI. CDR3 DNA sequence: TGTGCCAGCTCCCGCCCCGGGACAGGGGTAGGCTACACCTTC. Protein product: CASSRPGTGVGYTF.

The chain recombines TRBV6-6 with TRBJ2-7, with 10 bases matching TRBD1. This CDR3 region has 14 residues. Germline V gene sequence: CDR1 MNHNY, CDR2 SVGAGI (reference sequence). V lost 8 bases and J lost 5; bases outside the gene matches: 9. CDR3 coding DNA: TGTGCCAGCTCCGGGACAGGGGATTTCCACGAGCAGTACTTC. As protein: CASSGTGDFHEQYF.

The V and J genes are TRBV7-2 and TRBJ2-7, with a weak D call TRBD1 (6 bases). V dropped 11 bases and J dropped 6 bases, with 20 bases sitting between them. This CDR3 is built from 13 residues. Germline assignment: CDR1 SGHTA and CDR2 FQGNSA. CDR3 amino acids: CASSDRPLGEQYF. The CDR3 DNA is TGTGCCTCGTCTGACAGGCCTCTGGGCGAGCAGTACTTC.

Only a few counts were recorded for this clone. The rearrangement links TRBV10-3 to TRBJ2-5; D is undetermined. CDR1 is ENHRY, CDR2 SYGVKD, per germline. V was clipped by 0 bases and J by 0 bases, with 8 bases between them. CDR3 length: 15 residues. The CDR3 coding sequence is TGTGCCATCAGTGAGTCGTTAACTAACCAAGAGACCCAGTACTTC. Protein: CAISESLTNQETQYF.

This clone was counted once. The chain combines TRBV7-9 with TRBJ1-2; tentatively, D is TRBD1 (5 bases). Germline CDR1 SEHNR, CDR2 FQNEAQ (reference sequence). Trimming shortened V by 4 bases and J by 6 bases, and 9 bases separated the two germline ends. This CDR3 has 12 residues. CDR3 amino acids: CASSWGTDGYTF. The CDR3 nucleotides are TGTGCCAGCAGCTGGGGGACGGATGGCTACACCTTC.

The CDR3 DNA is TGTGCCAGCAGCCAGGGACTAGAAGTAGATACGCAGTATTTT. Encoded protein: CASSQGLEVDTQYF. This chain links TRBV6-5 with TRBJ2-3, with 8 bases lining up with TRBD2. The CDR3 totals 14 residues. Germline V gene data show CDR1 as MNHEY and CDR2 as SVGAGI. Unmatched junction bases numbered 7, after V lost 6 bases and J lost 5 bases.

The sample holds a few counts of this clone. The chain recombines TRBV29-1 with TRBJ2-3; 12 bases line up with TRBD2. Per the germline V gene, CDR1 is SQVTM and CDR2 is ANQGSEA. J was trimmed by 3 bases and V by 4 bases; bases with no gene match: 5. CDR3 length equals 15 residues. This CDR3 is CSVVLAGGGTDTQYF. The CDR3 bases are TGCAGCGTTGTACTAGCGGGAGGTGGAACAGATACGCAGTATTTT.

The table lists this clone with a few counts. The rearrangement uses TRBV25-1 and TRBJ2-5; D might be TRBD1 (6 bases). This CDR3 has 13 residues. Trimming left V 5 bases short and J 9 bases short, with 16 bases between. Germline V CDR1 and CDR2: MGHDK, SYGVNS. The CDR3 reads CASSWDIKRPQYF. In nucleotides, the CDR3 is TGTGCCAGCAGTTGGGACATCAAGAGACCCCAGTACTTC.

As concerns this clone: Given a much more abundant clone one base away, this may be a read error. This chain joins TRBV5-5 and TRBJ2-5, with TRBD1 as a possible D gene (5 bases). The CDR3 loop spans 13 amino acids. Trimming took 0 bases from V and 2 from J, leaving 5 bases between them. In germline, CDR1 is SGHKS, CDR2 YYEKEE (reference sequence). The CDR3 bases are TGTGCCAGCAGCTTGGGACAGCAAGAGACCCAGTACTTC. Residues: CASSLGQQETQYF.

This rearrangement joins TRBV25-1 to TRBJ2-2; D perhaps matches TRBD2 (5 bases). The length of the CDR3 is 16 residues. V lost 5 bases and J lost 1, with 14 bases in between. CDR1 is MGHDK and CDR2 is SYGVNS in the germline V gene. CDR3 protein: CASSPRATMNTGELFF. The CDR3 bases are TGTGCCAGCAGTCCTCGGGCGACTATGAACACCGGGGAGCTGTTTTTT.

The rearrangement uses TRBV30 and TRBJ1-4; perhaps TRBD1 as D (6 bases). The CDR3 length is 13 residues. The ends were cut back, 5 bases at V and 4 bases at J, with 11 bases in the middle. Germline-derived CDR1 and CDR2 are GTSNPN and SVGIG (reference sequence). The CDR3 DNA reads TGTGCCTGGGGCCTGGACAGTAATGAAAAACTGTTTTTT. As protein: CAWGLDSNEKLFF.

V gene TRBV28 combines with J gene TRBJ2-1; tentatively, D is TRBD2 (5 bases). Germline CDR1 and CDR2: MDHEN and SYDVKM. V lost 7 bases and J lost 4, with 17 bases in between. This CDR3 region has 15 residues. The DNA for the CDR3 is TGTGCCAGCATCCCCTCCGCGGGTTCGTACAATGAGCAGTTCTTC. It codes for CASIPSAGSYNEQFF.

This clone was observed a single time. V is TRBV11-1 and J is TRBJ2-3; D not certain. Per the germline V gene, CDR1 is SGHAT and CDR2 is FQDESV (reference sequence). The CDR3 consists of 11 residues. Trimming took 8 bases from V and 6 from J, leaving 9 bases between them. For the CDR3, the DNA is TGTGCCAGCCGCGGTTTCGATACGCAGTATTTT. Translated, it gives CASRGFDTQYF. The variable domain in full, with the rest retrieved from reference TRBV11-1 and TRBJ2-3, is EAEVAQSPRYKITEKSQAVAFWCDPISGHATLYWYRQILGQGPELLVQFQDESVVDDSQLPKDRFSAERLKGVDSTLKIQPAELGDSAMYLCASRGFDTQYFGPGTRLTVL.

This sequence joins TRBV25-1 and TRBJ1-2; 10 nucleotides agree with TRBD1. This CDR3 region has 18 residues. V was pared by 3 bases and J by 5 bases, with 15 bases of the junction left unmatched. Germline lookup yields CDR1 MGHDK and CDR2 SYGVNS. The CDR3 spells CASSDGPGQGPGWYGYTF. The CDR3 DNA reads TGTGCCAGCAGTGACGGACCGGGACAGGGGCCTGGTTGGTATGGCTACACCTTC.

V and J are TRBV5-1 and TRBJ2-7, with a weak D call TRBD2 (6 bases). Trimming stripped 4 bases from V and 0 bases from J, with 14 bases between. The CDR3 is made up of 15 amino acids. Germline loops: CDR1 SGHRS, CDR2 YFSETQ. The CDR3: CASSQTSSYSYEQYF. The CDR3 nucleotides are TGCGCCAGCAGCCAGACTAGTTCGTACTCCTACGAGCAGTACTTC.

The chain employs TRBV7-6 and TRBJ2-7; unclear D gene. V shed 3 bases and J shed 0 bases, with 3 bases lying between them. There are 12 residues in the CDR3. Germline V gene data show CDR1 as SGHVS and CDR2 as FNYEAQ. This chain's CDR3 is CASSLGSYEQYF. The CDR3 DNA sequence: TGTGCCAGCAGCTTGGGCTCCTACGAGCAGTACTTC.

This chain joins TRBV6-5 and TRBJ2-1; D is ambiguous. CDR3 length equals 14 residues. Deletions cut 0 bases from V and 10 bases from J, with 13 bases between. Germline CDR1 is MNHEY and CDR2 is SVGAGI. CDR3 nucleotide sequence: TGTGCCAGCAGTTACTCGGAGACTTCAACCGAGCAGTTCTTC. Translated: CASSYSETSTEQFF.